The T cell receptor beta chain described here comes from a study of regulatory T cells in long-lasting Graves disease. The wider study: Graves' patients who were just diagnosed had used antithyroid drugs for under 3 months.

Germline values: CDR1 SGDLS, CDR2 YYNGEE. V lost 1 base and J lost 0; bases outside the gene matches: 0. The CDR3 length is 15 residues. The time point denotes: newly diagnosed GD, antithyroid drugs for less than 3 months. PBMC-extracted RNA yielded the TCR library. HTBI primers from iRepertoire and Arm-PCR of CDR3 regions yielded the TCR beta libraries. A single record per CDR3 protein comes from TCRdb applying MiXCR to the multiplex PCR reads. The table shows about 440,000 distinct CDR3 sequences, with around 17% occurring only once. The same specimen was also included in a second study, on T cells in Graves' hyperthyroidism and ophthalmopathy. That paper adds: The patients, who ranged from 18 to 65 in age, presented with newly diagnosed hyperthyroidism lasting under 2 months.

The chain has TRBV9 and TRBJ1-3, with TRBD1 matching 8 bases. This material consisted of peripheral blood mononuclear cells (PBMCs), taken at new diagnosis, from a patient treated with antithyroid drugs. This receptor was taken from a woman aged 18-29 years with Graves disease. CDR3 nucleotide sequence: TGTGCCAGCAGCGTACAGGGGGCCTCTGGAAACACCATATATTTT. Translation: CASSVQGASGNTIYF.